These T cell receptor beta chains were read from a single sample in a study of response to subunit inactivated influenza vaccine. TCRdb re-analysed the RT-PCR reads in MiXCR, keeping a single row per CDR3 protein. The repertoire includes 700,000 to 900,000 distinct CDR3 sequences, about 20% of them detected once, and roughly 10% sits in the top ten. This material consisted of PBMCs from blood, taken about 5 days after vaccination. The receptor set was obtained from a man aged 45-65 years who received an inactivated influenza vaccine. The CDR3 runs from the conserved cysteine through the conserved F or W. Each record gives: J gene, clone size, V gene, CDR3 protein. Clone size appears in some rows only: once, few, many, or a class for an expanded clone.

>TRBJ2-5|.|TRBV5-8
CASSSGLVGDETQYF
>TRBJ2-1|.|TRBV24-1
CATSDMQTSYDEQFF
>TRBJ1-1|.|TRBV4-2
CASSQRGNLMNTEAFF
>TRBJ1-4|few|TRBV4-3
CASGGGSNEKLFF
>TRBJ1-1|few|TRBV6-1
CASRVDRPSEAFF
>TRBJ2-5|few|TRBV7-8
CASSGYGLGETQYF
>TRBJ2-2|few|TRBV10-3
CAIRLAGAGELFF
>TRBJ2-1|once|TRBV14
CASSRRGRTSGNNEQFF
>TRBJ2-5|.|TRBV7-9
CASSLRSWDSQDLSQYF
>TRBJ2-2|.|TRBV9
CASSLRKGAGDHTGELFF
>TRBJ2-1|.|TRBV20-1
CSATQQGYNEQFF
>TRBJ2-5|.|TRBV4-3
CASSPIQAAWETQYF
>TRBJ2-1|many|TRBV20-1
CSARSTLGNEQFF
>TRBJ1-1|few|TRBV4-2
CASSRGTGGYVTEAFF
>TRBJ1-5|.|TRBV6-5
CASSFARDGNQPQHF
>TRBJ2-1|.|TRBV4-1
CASSQVSTFSNEQFF
>TRBJ2-7|few|TRBV12-3/TRBV12-4
CASSPTTGLLGEQYF
>TRBJ2-1|many|TRBV7-2
CASSRTGTINEQFF
>TRBJ2-7|.|TRBV20-1
CSARDRAARFLWEQYF
>TRBJ2-5|few|TRBV9
CASSVEGGIGETQYF
>TRBJ2-3|few|TRBV27
CASSLWAGTSGTDTQYF
>TRBJ2-1|.|TRBV5-6
CASGPRGLYEQFF
>TRBJ1-2|few|TRBV6-5
CASSYSSQGAVGYTF
>TRBJ2-7|.|TRBV27
CASSLRGAPGEQYF
>TRBJ1-4|.|TRBV4-1
CASSQEQEGRNEKLFF
>TRBJ2-1|many|TRBV5-1
CASSLVASSYNEQFF
>TRBJ2-1|.|TRBV9
CASSPNPTGDEQFF
>TRBJ1-4|many|TRBV7-8
CASSRDREDSTNEKLFF
>TRBJ2-3|.|TRBV4-3
CASSQEGFSTDTQYF
>TRBJ2-1|.|TRBV20-1
CSVRPSSYNEQFF
>TRBJ2-5|few|TRBV2
CASSERSGGGGKTQYF
>TRBJ2-7|.|TRBV20-1
CSATRRGQYEQYF
>TRBJ1-5|.|TRBV6-2/TRBV6-3
CASSYSTGTGGGNQPQHF
>TRBJ2-7|.|TRBV7-2
CASTTSTSGGAYEQYF
>TRBJ2-7|.|TRBV20-1
CSARDITSGYEQYF
>TRBJ2-1|once|TRBV12-3/TRBV12-4
CASSFQAAYDEQFF
>TRBJ2-7|few|TRBV7-8
CASSRSTAGVSYEQYF
>TRBJ2-2|.|TRBV4-3
CASSQGDRVTGELFF
>TRBJ2-5|.|TRBV7-9
CASSSPQSKETQYF
>TRBJ2-3|few|TRBV6-2/TRBV6-3
CASSRASADTQYF
>TRBJ1-1|few|TRBV29-1
CSVEDLGHGLLTEAFF
>TRBJ2-7|.|TRBV6-1
CDSSTGFSYEQYF
>TRBJ1-1|few|TRBV29-1
CSVEEWQNTEAFF
>TRBJ2-1|few|TRBV20-1
CSARAGGGASEQFF
>TRBJ2-3|.|TRBV9
CASSVAERGASTDTQYF